Detailed here is one T cell receptor beta chain. This receptor's antigen is unknown. No clone much larger than this one lies a single base away; base qualities are absent. Preparation of the library involved 5' RACE. The data were produced on an Illumina HiSeq 2500. A second about 7 to 11 cycle PCR used a sample-barcoded 5' primer and a J-beta primer mix. Each TCR beta cDNA molecule received a unique molecular identifier from a template-switch 5' adaptor carrying 12 random nucleotides. Each sample yielded at least 3 million CDR3-containing paired-end reads. First-strand cDNA was synthesized from all RNA with the Mint cDNA synthesis kit, primed by a TRBC-specific oligonucleotide. Following uracil-DNA glycosylase treatment, all cDNA underwent a first 18-cycle PCR with the universal primers M1SS and BC2_uni_R. The paper's processing steps were these. Each sample was normalized by randomly selecting 1 million high-quality reads, each carrying a distinct molecular identifier. Reads with shared molecular identifiers were discarded instead of being binned into consensus sequences. MiTCR, with a Q25 quality threshold and the strictest error-elimination algorithm, was used for CDR3 identification, clonotype clustering and error correction. A nonparametric unseen species model with Euler transformation was used to estimate a lower bound on total TCR beta diversity. Through fastp at Q25 and MiXCR, TCRdb rebuilt clones from the public reads, retaining in-frame beta chains. Records with the same CDR3 protein are collapsed into one entry carrying the most frequent genes and DNA. The V and J calls reflect TCRdb's pipeline rather than the authors' work. The sample table shows around 1.5 million distinct CDR3 sequences, and 34% are seen once. The leading ten clones occupy approximately 11% of the sample.

There are 14 amino acids in the CDR3, from cysteine to phenylalanine inclusive. CDR3 DNA is the only sequence kept; it has 42 bases, read in frame from the first base. The junction carries 17 bases between V and J, which are trimmed by 4 bases and 6 bases respectively. The germline V gene sets CDR1 to SGHRS and CDR2 to YFSETQ. This specimen comes from a study of blood T cells in healthy people across ages (dated by TCRdb to 2015 to 2017). As for the study more broadly: In model experiments, template switching captured about one uniquely barcoded TCR beta cDNA molecule for every two T cells. To track age-related changes in TCR beta repertoire diversity, the study relied on deep sequencing normalized with unique cDNA molecular identifiers. Donors were grouped into four age groups: young (average approximately 15 years), middle-aged (over 35), aged (about 59) and long-lived (around 82). To avoid experimental bias, donors of different ages were randomly spread across the sequencing lanes. The study analyzed two additional independent replicas of 1 million unique cDNA reads from the same blood draw for two donors, one aged 18 to 30 and one aged 80 or older.

The 39 donors, aged about 6 to 90 years, were systemically healthy Caucasian individuals from Russia. Each donor gave roughly 9 milliliters of peripheral blood, drawn into EDTA-treated Vacutainer tubes. PBMCs were isolated by Ficoll-Paque density-gradient centrifugation, with at least 7 million obtained per sample. Trizol reagent was used to extract total RNA from PBMCs, with at least 6 micrograms per sample. The percentages of naive CD45RAhigh/CD27high T cells were determined by flow cytometry on a PBMC aliquot from every donor. Study-level results and caveats: Because donor CMV infection status was unknown, age-related changes in expanded clonotypes were potentially confounded. Observed TCR beta diversity per million T cells fell roughly linearly with age, and a significant reduction was already apparent by age roughly 40. The percentage of naive T cells measured by flow cytometry correlated strongly with observed TCR beta diversity. Because profiling used bulk unsorted PBMCs, naive and antigen-experienced compartments could not be compared conclusively. Total diversity estimates from one million sequenced T cells were considered lower bounds and underestimates. The long-lived group showed more naive CD4+ T cells, fewer expanded clones and increased TCR diversity than the aged group, suggesting age selection.

This receptor was obtained from a woman in her 30s in good health. The rearranged chain carries TRBV5-1 and TRBJ2-7; the D segment is perhaps TRBD1 or TRBD2, each sharing 5 matched bases. Material: blood. The bases are TGCGCCAGCAGCCCCGGGACGCCCTTCCTCGAGCAGTACTTC. Protein translation: CASSPGTPFLEQYF.